This TCR beta chain was recovered during a study of blood T cell repertoires in COVID-19. Authors' analysis steps: Amplified reference gene primers provided the basis for estimating nucleated cell counts. Produced via immunoSEQ multiplex PCR; TCRdb's table is partial and in-frame only. V, J and clone size are taken as reported in that table, and D and trimming were inferred from the DNA itself. The repertoire holds over 250,000 clones, with around 90% as singletons. Each recovered donor of Cohort 3 presented with two negative PCRs, clearance, or symptom resolution. The CDR3 extends over 16 amino acids. V lost 3 bases and J lost 6, with 20 bases in between. Germline lookup yields CDR1 MGHRA and CDR2 YSYEKL.

The sequenced material came from PBMCs or T cells enriched from blood (not recorded which). V is TRBV4-1 and J is TRBJ1-2, with a weak D call TRBD1 (6 bases). This clonotype was obtained from a woman in her 30s who had recovered from COVID-19. The CDR3 loop is CASSQENTGLGHGYTF. The CDR3 nucleotides are TGCGCCAGCAGCCAGGAAAATACAGGGTTAGGGCATGGCTACACCTTC.